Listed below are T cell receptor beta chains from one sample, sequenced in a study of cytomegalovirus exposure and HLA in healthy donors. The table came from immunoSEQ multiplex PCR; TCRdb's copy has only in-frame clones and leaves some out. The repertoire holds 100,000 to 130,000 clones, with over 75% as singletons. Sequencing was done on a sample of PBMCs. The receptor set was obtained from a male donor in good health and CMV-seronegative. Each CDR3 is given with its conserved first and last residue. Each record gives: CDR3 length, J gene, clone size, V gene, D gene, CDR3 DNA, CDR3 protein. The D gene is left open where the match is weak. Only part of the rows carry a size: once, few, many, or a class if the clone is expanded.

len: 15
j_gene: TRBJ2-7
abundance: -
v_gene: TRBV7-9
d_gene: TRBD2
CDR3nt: TGTGCCAGCAGCACAGAGACTAGCGGTGCATACGAGCAGTACTTC
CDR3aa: CASSTETSGAYEQYF

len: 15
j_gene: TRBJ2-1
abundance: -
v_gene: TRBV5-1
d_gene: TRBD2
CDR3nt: TGCGCCAGCACCGCCGGGACTAGCGGGATATATGAGCAGTTCTTC
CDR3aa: CASTAGTSGIYEQFF

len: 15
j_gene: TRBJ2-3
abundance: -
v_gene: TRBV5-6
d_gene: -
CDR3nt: TGTGCCAGCAGCTTGGGCCCCCCGGGGACAGATACGCAGTATTTT
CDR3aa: CASSLGPPGTDTQYF

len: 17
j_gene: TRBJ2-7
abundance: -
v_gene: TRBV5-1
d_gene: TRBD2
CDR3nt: TGCGCCAGCAGCTTGCGGACTAGCGGATCGAGCTCCTACGAGCAGTACTTC
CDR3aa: CASSLRTSGSSSYEQYF

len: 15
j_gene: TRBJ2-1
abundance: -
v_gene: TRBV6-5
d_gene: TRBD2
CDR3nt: TGTGCCAGCAGTAGGGGACTAGCGGGCTACAATGAGCAGTTCTTC
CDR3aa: CASSRGLAGYNEQFF

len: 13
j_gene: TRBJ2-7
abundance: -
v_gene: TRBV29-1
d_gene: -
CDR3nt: TGCAGCGTTGAGAGGGAGGCGACGGGCGAGCAGTACTTC
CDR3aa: CSVEREATGEQYF

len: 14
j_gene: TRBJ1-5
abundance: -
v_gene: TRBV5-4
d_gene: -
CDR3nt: TGTGCCAGCAGCTCGGGGGGGGGAGACCAGCCCCAGCATTTT
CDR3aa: CASSSGGGDQPQHF

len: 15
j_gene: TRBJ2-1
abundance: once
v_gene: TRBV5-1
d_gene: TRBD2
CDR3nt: TGCGCCAGCAGCTTGTTAGCGGGAGGCTTCAATGAGCAGTTCTTC
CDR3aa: CASSLLAGGFNEQFF

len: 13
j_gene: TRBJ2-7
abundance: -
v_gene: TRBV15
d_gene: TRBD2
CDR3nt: TGTGCCACCAGCACAGAACTAGCGAGGGAGCAGTACTTC
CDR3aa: CATSTELAREQYF

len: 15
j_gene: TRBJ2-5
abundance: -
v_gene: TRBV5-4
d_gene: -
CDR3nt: TGTGCCAGCAGCTTGGCCTGGCAGGGGAGAGAGACCCAGTACTTC
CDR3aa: CASSLAWQGRETQYF

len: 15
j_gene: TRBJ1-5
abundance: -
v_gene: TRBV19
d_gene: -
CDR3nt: TGTGCCAGTAGTACCGGGACACTAGGGAATCAGCCCCAGCATTTT
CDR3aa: CASSTGTLGNQPQHF

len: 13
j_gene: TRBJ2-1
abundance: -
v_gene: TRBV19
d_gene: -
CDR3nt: TGTGCCAGTAGTATCAGTACCTACAATGAGCAGTTCTTC
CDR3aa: CASSISTYNEQFF

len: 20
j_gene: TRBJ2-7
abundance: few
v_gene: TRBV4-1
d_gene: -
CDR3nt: TGCGCCAGCAGCCAGGCTTTTTTCGGCTTTGCGGGCGTCCCGGGGTACGAGCAGTACTTC
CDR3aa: CASSQAFFGFAGVPGYEQYF

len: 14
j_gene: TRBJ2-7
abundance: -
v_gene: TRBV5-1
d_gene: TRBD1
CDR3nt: TGCGCCAGCGCCCGACAGGGGGAGTCCTACGAGCAGTACTTC
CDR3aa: CASARQGESYEQYF

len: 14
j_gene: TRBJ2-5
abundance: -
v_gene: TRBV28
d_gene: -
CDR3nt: TGTGCCAGCAGCCCGGGACACCGTCGGGAGACCCAGTACTTC
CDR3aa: CASSPGHRRETQYF

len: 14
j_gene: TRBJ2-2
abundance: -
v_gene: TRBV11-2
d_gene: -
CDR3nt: TGTGCCAGCAGCTTCGGGGGTTCCACCGGGGAGCTGTTTTTT
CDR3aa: CASSFGGSTGELFF

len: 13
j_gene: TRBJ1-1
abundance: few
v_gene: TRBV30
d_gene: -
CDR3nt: TGTGCCTGGAGTGAACATGAGAACACTGAAGCTTTCTTT
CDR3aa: CAWSEHENTEAFF

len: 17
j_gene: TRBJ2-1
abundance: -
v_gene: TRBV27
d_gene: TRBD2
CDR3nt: TGTGCCAGCAGTTTATCAGAAGGCCTAGCGGGTTACAATGAGCAGTTCTTC
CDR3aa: CASSLSEGLAGYNEQFF

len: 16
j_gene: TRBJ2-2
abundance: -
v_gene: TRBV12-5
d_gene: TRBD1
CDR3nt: TGTGCTAGTGGTTCGCCGGGACAGGGGGACACCGGGGAGCTGTTTTTT
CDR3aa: CASGSPGQGDTGELFF

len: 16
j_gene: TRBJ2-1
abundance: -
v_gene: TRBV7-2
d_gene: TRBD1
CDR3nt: TGTGCCAGCAGCGTAAACTCCGGGACAGGGTTCAATGAGCAGTTCTTC
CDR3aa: CASSVNSGTGFNEQFF

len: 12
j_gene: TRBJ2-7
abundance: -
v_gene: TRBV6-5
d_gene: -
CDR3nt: TGTGCCAGCAAAGGGGACTCCTACGAGCAGTACTTC
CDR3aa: CASKGDSYEQYF

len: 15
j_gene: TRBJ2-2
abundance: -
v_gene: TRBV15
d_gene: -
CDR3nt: TGTGCCACCAGCAGAGATCGGGGGAACACCGGGGAGCTGTTTTTT
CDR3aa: CATSRDRGNTGELFF

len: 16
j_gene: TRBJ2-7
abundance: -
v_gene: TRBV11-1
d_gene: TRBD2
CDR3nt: TGTGCCAGCAGCTTTGGGAGGGAACAGAACCCCTACGAGCAGTACTTC
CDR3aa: CASSFGREQNPYEQYF

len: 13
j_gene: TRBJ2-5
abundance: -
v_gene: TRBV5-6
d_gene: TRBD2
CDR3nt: TGTGCCAGCAGCACCGGACTAGTAGGGACCCAGTACTTC
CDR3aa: CASSTGLVGTQYF

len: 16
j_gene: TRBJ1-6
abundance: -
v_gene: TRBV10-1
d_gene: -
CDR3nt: TGCGCCAGCAGTGGACGGGTAAGCTCCTATAATTCACCCCTCCACTTT
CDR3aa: CASSGRVSSYNSPLHF

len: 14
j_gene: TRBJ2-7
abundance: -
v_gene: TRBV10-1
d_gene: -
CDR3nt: TGCGCCAGCAGTGACCGAGGGAGTCCCTACGAGCAGTACTTC
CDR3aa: CASSDRGSPYEQYF

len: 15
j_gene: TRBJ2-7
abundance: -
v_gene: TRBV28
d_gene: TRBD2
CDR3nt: TGTGCCAGCAGTTTGGGACTAGTGGGACCCTACGAGCAGTACTTC
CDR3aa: CASSLGLVGPYEQYF

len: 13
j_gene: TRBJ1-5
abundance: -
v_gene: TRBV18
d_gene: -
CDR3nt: TGTGCCAGCTCACCTAGTAGAGATCAGCCCCAGCATTTT
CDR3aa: CASSPSRDQPQHF

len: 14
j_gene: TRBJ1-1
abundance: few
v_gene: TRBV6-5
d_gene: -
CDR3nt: TGTGCCAGCAGTTACGAGTCAGGGAACACTGAAGCTTTCTTT
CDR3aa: CASSYESGNTEAFF

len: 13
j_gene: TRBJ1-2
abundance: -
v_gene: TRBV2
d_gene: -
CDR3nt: TGTGCCAGCAGTGACGAGCTGCACTATGGCTACACCTTC
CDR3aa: CASSDELHYGYTF

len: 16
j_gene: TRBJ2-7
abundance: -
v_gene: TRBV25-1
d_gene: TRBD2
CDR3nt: TGTGCCAGCAGTGAAGGCGGGACTAGCGGCTCCTACGAGCAGTACTTC
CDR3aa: CASSEGGTSGSYEQYF

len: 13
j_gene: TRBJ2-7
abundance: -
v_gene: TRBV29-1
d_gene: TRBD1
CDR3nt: TGCAGCGTCGCAGGGACAGTGAGATACGAGCAGTACTTC
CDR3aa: CSVAGTVRYEQYF

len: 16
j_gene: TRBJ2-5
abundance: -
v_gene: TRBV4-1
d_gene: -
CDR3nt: TGCGCCAGCAGCCACTCCTGGGAGGGGGTCTTAGAGACCCAGTACTTC
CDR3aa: CASSHSWEGVLETQYF

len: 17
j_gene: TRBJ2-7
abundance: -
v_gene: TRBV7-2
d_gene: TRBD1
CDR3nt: TGTGCCAGCAGCTCTGCCCGACAGGGTAGGTTGGCATACGAGCAGTACTTC
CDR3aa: CASSSARQGRLAYEQYF

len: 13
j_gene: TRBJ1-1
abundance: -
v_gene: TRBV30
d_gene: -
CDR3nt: TGTGCCTGGATCCCGTCTAAAGCGGCTGAAGCTTTCTTT
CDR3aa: CAWIPSKAAEAFF

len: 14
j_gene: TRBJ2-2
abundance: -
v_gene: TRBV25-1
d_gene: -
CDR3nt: TGTGCCAGCAGTGAATACAGGGACACCGGGGAGCTGTTTTTT
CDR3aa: CASSEYRDTGELFF

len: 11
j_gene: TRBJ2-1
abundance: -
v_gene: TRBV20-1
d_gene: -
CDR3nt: TGCAGTGCTAGAGATGTGAGTGAGCAGTTCTTC
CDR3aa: CSARDVSEQFF

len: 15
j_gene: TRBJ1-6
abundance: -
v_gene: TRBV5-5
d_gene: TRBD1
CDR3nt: TGTGCCAGCAGCTTGTGGACAGGGGAAAATTCACCCCTCCACTTT
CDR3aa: CASSLWTGENSPLHF

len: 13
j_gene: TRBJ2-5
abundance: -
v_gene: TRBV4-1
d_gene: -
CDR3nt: TGCGCCAGCAGCCAACGAGTAGCGGAGACCCAGTACTTC
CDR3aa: CASSQRVAETQYF

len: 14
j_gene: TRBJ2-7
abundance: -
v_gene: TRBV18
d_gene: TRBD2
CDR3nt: TGTGCCAGCTCACTGTCGCGGGAGAATTCCGAGCAGTACTTC
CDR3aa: CASSLSRENSEQYF

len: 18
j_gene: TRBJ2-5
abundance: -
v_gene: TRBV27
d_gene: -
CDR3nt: TGTGCCAGCAGGCCCGAACTGCCCAAGGGGTGGAAGCAAGAGACCCAGTACTTC
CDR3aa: CASRPELPKGWKQETQYF

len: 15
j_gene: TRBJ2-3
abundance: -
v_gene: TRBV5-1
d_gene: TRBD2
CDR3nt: TGCGCCAGCAGCTTGGGGACTAGCGGGAGCAATACGCAGTATTTT
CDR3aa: CASSLGTSGSNTQYF

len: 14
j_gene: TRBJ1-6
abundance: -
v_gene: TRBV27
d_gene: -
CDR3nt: TGTGCCAGCACAACCCAGGGCAGGAATTCACCCCTCCACTTT
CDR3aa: CASTTQGRNSPLHF

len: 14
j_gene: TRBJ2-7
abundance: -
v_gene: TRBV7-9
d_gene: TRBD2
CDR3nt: TGTGCCACCCACCCCCGGGACTACCCCTACGAGCGGTACTTC
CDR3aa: CATHPRDYPYERYF

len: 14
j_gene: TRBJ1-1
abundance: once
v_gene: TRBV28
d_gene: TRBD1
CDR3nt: TGTGCCAGCAGTTCGGGACAGGGGGGAACTGAAGCTTTCTTT
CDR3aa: CASSSGQGGTEAFF

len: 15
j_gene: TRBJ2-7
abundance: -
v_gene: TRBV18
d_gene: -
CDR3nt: TGTGCCAGCTCACCACGACAGTTGAGCTCCTACGAGCAGTACTTC
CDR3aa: CASSPRQLSSYEQYF

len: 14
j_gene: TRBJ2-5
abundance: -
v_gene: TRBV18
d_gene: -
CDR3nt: TGTGCCAGCTCACCACCGGGGGCCAGGGAGACCCAGTACTTC
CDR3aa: CASSPPGARETQYF

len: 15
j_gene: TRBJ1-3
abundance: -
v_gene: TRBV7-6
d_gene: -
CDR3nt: TGTGCCAGCAGCTCCACGGCGGACACTGGAAACACCATATATTTT
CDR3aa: CASSSTADTGNTIYF

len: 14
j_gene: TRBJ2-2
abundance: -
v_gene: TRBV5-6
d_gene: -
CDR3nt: TGTGCCAGCAGCTCGAACAGGTTCGGCGGGGAGCTGTTTTTT
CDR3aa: CASSSNRFGGELFF

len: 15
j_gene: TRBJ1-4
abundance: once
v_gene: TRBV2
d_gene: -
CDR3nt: TGTGCCAGCGGCCTTTCAGGCTCAACTAATGAAAAACTGTTTTTT
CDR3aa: CASGLSGSTNEKLFF

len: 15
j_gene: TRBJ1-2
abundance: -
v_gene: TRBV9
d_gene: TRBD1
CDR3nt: TGTGCCAGCAGCGTAGGGGGACAGGGTGCTTTGGGCTACACCTTC
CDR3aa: CASSVGGQGALGYTF

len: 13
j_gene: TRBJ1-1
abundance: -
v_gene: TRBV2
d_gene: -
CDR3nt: TGTGCCAGCAGTTCGGGGTGGGCCACTGAAGCTTTCTTT
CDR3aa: CASSSGWATEAFF

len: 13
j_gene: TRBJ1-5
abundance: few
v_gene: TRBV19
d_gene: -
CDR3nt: TGTGCCAGTAGTAGCGGAGGGAATCAGCCCCAGCATTTT
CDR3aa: CASSSGGNQPQHF

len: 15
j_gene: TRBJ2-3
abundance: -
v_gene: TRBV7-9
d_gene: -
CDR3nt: TGTGCCAGCAGCCGAGGTCTAGTTTCCTCAGATACGCAGTATTTT
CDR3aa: CASSRGLVSSDTQYF

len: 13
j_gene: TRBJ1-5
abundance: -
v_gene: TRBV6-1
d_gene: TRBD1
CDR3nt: TGTGCCAGCAATGGACAGGGGGACCAGCCCCAGCATTTT
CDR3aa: CASNGQGDQPQHF

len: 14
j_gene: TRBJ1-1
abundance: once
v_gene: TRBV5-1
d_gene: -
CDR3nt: TGCGCCAGCAGGGGAGGGGGGGGAAACACTGAAGCTTTCTTT
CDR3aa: CASRGGGGNTEAFF

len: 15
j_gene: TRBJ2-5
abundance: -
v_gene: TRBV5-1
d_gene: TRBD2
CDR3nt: TGCGCCAGCAGCCGGTCGGGGGGAGGGCAAGAGACCCAGTACTTC
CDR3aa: CASSRSGGGQETQYF

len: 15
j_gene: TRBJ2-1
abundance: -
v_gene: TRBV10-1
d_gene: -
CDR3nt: TGCGCCAGCAGTGAGTCGCCGACTGAATACAATGAGCAGTTCTTC
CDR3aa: CASSESPTEYNEQFF